These T cell receptor beta chains were read from a single sample in a study of CD8+ T cells in alopecia areata. Only in-frame clones appear in the TCRdb table, and some are missing; sequencing was by immunoSEQ multiplex PCR. The table has approximately 98,000 clones, 59% seen once; the top ten hold 20% to 25%. Sequencing was performed on CD8+ T cells sorted from blood. Receptors were obtained from a human donor in good health. Both conserved end residues are part of each CDR3. A D gene is named only where the DNA matches it firmly. A clone size is listed for some rows: how often the clone was seen (once, few, many), or a class if it is expanded.

CDR3 DNA	CDR3 protein	J gene	D gene	clone size	V gene
TGCGCCAGCAGTCAAAAGGGACAGGGGAACACTGAAGCTTTCTTT	CASSQKGQGNTEAFF	TRBJ1-1	TRBD1	-	TRBV23-1
TGTGCCAGTTTGGGGACAGCCCTTGGGACGCAGTATTTT	CASLGTALGTQYF	TRBJ2-3	TRBD1	-	TRBV7-9
TGTGCCAGCAGCTTGGGGGGGCCCGTGACAGAGACCCAGTACTTC	CASSLGGPVTETQYF	TRBJ2-5	-	-	TRBV5-4
TGTGCCAGCAGCCGAGAGGACACGAACACTGAAGCTTTCTTT	CASSREDTNTEAFF	TRBJ1-1	-	-	TRBV6-6
TGTGCCAGCAGCTTAGGGGACAGGAGGACCGGCTACACCTTC	CASSLGDRRTGYTF	TRBJ1-2	TRBD1	-	TRBV11-3
TGTGCCGGCTTGGTGGGCAGGGCTGGATCGAACACTGAAGCTTTCTTT	CAGLVGRAGSNTEAFF	TRBJ1-1	-	-	TRBV25-1
TGTGCCAGCAGTTTTGGGTCTAGCGGGGAGCTGTTTTTT	CASSFGSSGELFF	TRBJ2-2	-	-	TRBV27
TGTGCCAGCAGTGAAGTTGAGGGGGCGGACACTGAAGCTTTCTTT	CASSEVEGADTEAFF	TRBJ1-1	TRBD1	-	TRBV25-1
TGTGCCAGCAGTTACTCTCTAGCGGGGGCGAACGAGCAGTACTTC	CASSYSLAGANEQYF	TRBJ2-7	TRBD2	-	TRBV6-5
TGTGCCAGCAGTTACTCGAAGGGGCAAGATACGCAGTATTTT	CASSYSKGQDTQYF	TRBJ2-3	-	once	TRBV6-5
TGTGCCAGCAGCTTAGGACGGCGTCGTCAGCCCCAGCATTTT	CASSLGRRRQPQHF	TRBJ1-5	-	-	TRBV13
TGCAGCGCTGTGACAGGGGAAGTCGGAAACACCATATATTTT	CSAVTGEVGNTIYF	TRBJ1-3	TRBD1	-	TRBV29-1
TGTGCCAGCAGTGAAGCTGGAGGGACCCTCACAGATACGCAGTATTTT	CASSEAGGTLTDTQYF	TRBJ2-3	-	-	TRBV6-1
TGCGCCAGCAGCCAAGATGTAGGCTCCTACGAGCAGTACTTC	CASSQDVGSYEQYF	TRBJ2-7	-	once	TRBV4-1
TGCAGCGTTGAAGATCGGGATAGCTCCGGGGAGCTGTTTTTT	CSVEDRDSSGELFF	TRBJ2-2	-	-	TRBV29-1
TGTGCCAGCAGCCCTGGGACTAGCGGGGGGTCGGGGGAGACCCAGTACTTC	CASSPGTSGGSGETQYF	TRBJ2-5	TRBD2	-	TRBV11-2
TGTGCCAGCAGTTTGTCCCTACTGAACACTGAAGCTTTCTTT	CASSLSLLNTEAFF	TRBJ1-1	-	-	TRBV6-5
TGTGCCAGCAGTTCTTACTTTGCAGGGGGCACTGAAGCTTTCTTT	CASSSYFAGGTEAFF	TRBJ1-1	TRBD1	few	TRBV27
TGTGCCAGCAGTTTGGATAGTCGCACTGAAGCTTTCTTT	CASSLDSRTEAFF	TRBJ1-1	-	-	TRBV27
TGCAGCGTTGAAGGGACTAGCGGTCCCTACGAGCAGTACTTC	CSVEGTSGPYEQYF	TRBJ2-7	TRBD2	-	TRBV29-1
TGCAGCGTTGGAGCTACTGAAGCTTTCTTT	CSVGATEAFF	TRBJ1-1	-	-	TRBV29-1
TGTGCCAGCAGCTTAGCAGGCAGGGGGGCGCATCTTGGAGACATTCAGTACTTC	CASSLAGRGAHLGDIQYF	TRBJ2-4	-	-	TRBV7-2
TGCGCCAGCAGGGACACAGGGGCTAGCACAGATACGCAGTATTTT	CASRDTGASTDTQYF	TRBJ2-3	TRBD1	-	TRBV5-1
TGTGCCAGCAGCTTGGCAGGGGTCACAGATACGCAGTATTTT	CASSLAGVTDTQYF	TRBJ2-3	-	-	TRBV27
TGTGCCAGCAGCGCCACACTGGGCCCAGTAAACACCGGGGAGCTGTTTTTT	CASSATLGPVNTGELFF	TRBJ2-2	-	-	TRBV9
TGTGCCACCAGCAGTCGGGGATATGGCTACACCTTC	CATSSRGYGYTF	TRBJ1-2	-	-	TRBV15
TGTGCCAGCAGTTTTCAGGGAGTGGGGAATCAGCCCCAGCATTTT	CASSFQGVGNQPQHF	TRBJ1-5	-	-	TRBV27
TGTGCCAGCAGCCGCTTCGAGCAGGGGAACACTGAAGCTTTCTTT	CASSRFEQGNTEAFF	TRBJ1-1	-	-	TRBV4-2
TGTGCCAGCAGTTTATCGACTAGCTCGGCCCAAGAGACCCAGTACTTC	CASSLSTSSAQETQYF	TRBJ2-5	TRBD2	few	TRBV13
TGCAGCGCTCCTATCCGGGGGATTGTAACAGATACGCAGTATTTT	CSAPIRGIVTDTQYF	TRBJ2-3	-	few	TRBV29-1
TGCAGTGCGACAGGGGAGCTTGAAGCTTTCTTT	CSATGELEAFF	TRBJ1-1	TRBD1	few	TRBV20-1
TGTGCCAGCAGGGATGGACTAGCGGGGGACACCGGGGAGCTGTTTTTT	CASRDGLAGDTGELFF	TRBJ2-2	TRBD2	-	TRBV5-6
TGCGCCAGCAGCCAAGTCCCCCGGGTTTGGCGCAGCACAGATACGCAGTATTTT	CASSQVPRVWRSTDTQYF	TRBJ2-3	-	few	TRBV4-3
TGCAGCACTTGGGGGACAGGGCCGCCGAGCACAGATACGCAGTATTTT	CSTWGTGPPSTDTQYF	TRBJ2-3	TRBD1	-	TRBV29-1
TGTGCCAGCAGTTCCACCCGACAGGGGTCCTACGAGCAGTACTTC	CASSSTRQGSYEQYF	TRBJ2-7	TRBD1	-	TRBV28
TGTGCCAGCAGTGAAATACAGGGGGCGACCTACGAGCAGTACTTC	CASSEIQGATYEQYF	TRBJ2-7	TRBD1	-	TRBV2
TGTGCCAGCAGCTTAGGGCGGCGGTGGGATCCAGACCACACAGATACGCAGTATTTT	CASSLGRRWDPDHTDTQYF	TRBJ2-3	-	-	TRBV7-4
TGTGCCAGCAGTTACGCGGGGAACACTGAAGCTTTCTTT	CASSYAGNTEAFF	TRBJ1-1	-	few	TRBV6-5
TGTGCCAGCAGTTTGTTGGGCACAGATACGCAGTATTTT	CASSLLGTDTQYF	TRBJ2-3	-	-	TRBV27
TGTGCCAGCAGTTTGGACTCAACCTACGAGCAGTACTTC	CASSLDSTYEQYF	TRBJ2-7	-	-	TRBV27
TGTGCCAGCAGCTTAGCACTCGGAATCGACAATGAGCAGTTCTTC	CASSLALGIDNEQFF	TRBJ2-1	-	once	TRBV13
TGCGCCAGCAGCCAACTACAGGGCCGGAACACTGAAGCTTTCTTT	CASSQLQGRNTEAFF	TRBJ1-1	-	-	TRBV4-3
TGTGCCAGCAGCCCGGAGGACGTAGGCCTCTACGAGCAGTACTTC	CASSPEDVGLYEQYF	TRBJ2-7	-	-	TRBV9
TGCAGTGCTAGACTCGGGGTTGGCTACACCTTC	CSARLGVGYTF	TRBJ1-2	-	-	TRBV20-1
TGTGCCAGCAGCTCAGGGACAGGGTTCCACGAGCAGTACTTC	CASSSGTGFHEQYF	TRBJ2-7	TRBD1	few	TRBV13
TGCGCCAGCAGCCAAGTCACACCGGAGGGCTACACCTTC	CASSQVTPEGYTF	TRBJ1-2	-	-	TRBV4-3
TGTGCCAGCAGCGTAGAAAGCGACAGCACCGGGGAGCTGTTTTTT	CASSVESDSTGELFF	TRBJ2-2	-	-	TRBV9
TGTGCCAGCAGTGCCGGGACTAGCGGCACAGATACGCAGTATTTT	CASSAGTSGTDTQYF	TRBJ2-3	TRBD2	-	TRBV28
TGTGCCAGCAGCTTTACAGGGGATACTGAAGCTTTCTTT	CASSFTGDTEAFF	TRBJ1-1	TRBD1	-	TRBV7-9
TGTGCCAGCGGGGCAGGGCAAGCTGGGGCCAACGTCCTGACTTTC	CASGAGQAGANVLTF	TRBJ2-6	-	-	TRBV27